Listed below are T cell receptor beta chains from one sample, sequenced in a study of shared clonotypes between healthy human individuals. Profiling relied on immunoSEQ multiplex PCR, and the TCRdb table lists in-frame clones only, not all of them. Here the sample spans about 490,000 clones, around 73% being singletons. The specimen was PBMCs. These receptors were collected from a woman aged 40 to 49 in good health. Some clones in this sample may be carry-over from other donors' samples. Each CDR3 is given with its conserved first and last residue. The order of the fields is D gene, J gene, V gene, clone size, CDR3 protein, CDR3 DNA. A D gene is named only where the DNA matches it firmly. For some rows the clone size is stated as once, few or many, or as a class when expanded; others skip it.

d_call: -
j_call: TRBJ2-5
v_call: TRBV11-2
clone_size: -
cdr3_aa: CASSLDPPEGGETQYF
cdr3_nt: TGTGCCAGCAGCTTAGACCCCCCGGAGGGCGGGGAGACCCAGTACTTC

d_call: -
j_call: TRBJ2-3
v_call: TRBV18
clone_size: -
cdr3_aa: CASSPFEAASTDTQYF
cdr3_nt: TGTGCCAGCTCACCATTTGAAGCAGCGAGCACAGATACGCAGTATTTT

d_call: -
j_call: TRBJ1-1
v_call: TRBV30
clone_size: -
cdr3_aa: CAWSVTSPNGGWRRTEAFF
cdr3_nt: TGTGCCTGGAGTGTAACCAGCCCCAACGGGGGGTGGAGAAGGACTGAAGCTTTCTTT

d_call: -
j_call: TRBJ1-1
v_call: TRBV4-3
clone_size: few
cdr3_aa: CASSPSSMNTEAFF
cdr3_nt: TGCGCCAGCAGCCCTAGTTCGATGAACACTGAAGCTTTCTTT

d_call: -
j_call: TRBJ2-2
v_call: TRBV25-1
clone_size: few
cdr3_aa: CASSDRGRESGELFF
cdr3_nt: TGTGCCAGCAGTGACAGGGGGAGGGAATCCGGGGAGCTGTTTTTT

d_call: -
j_call: TRBJ1-2
v_call: TRBV13
clone_size: -
cdr3_aa: CASSLGLDYGYTF
cdr3_nt: TGTGCCAGCAGCTTAGGGCTTGACTATGGCTACACCTTC

d_call: -
j_call: TRBJ2-3
v_call: TRBV4-3
clone_size: -
cdr3_aa: CASSPRVVIGTDTQYF
cdr3_nt: TGCGCCAGCAGCCCCAGGGTGGTTATAGGCACAGATACGCAGTATTTT

d_call: -
j_call: TRBJ1-4
v_call: TRBV4-1
clone_size: -
cdr3_aa: CASSHAGRTNEKLFF
cdr3_nt: TGCGCCAGCAGCCACGCAGGGAGAACTAATGAAAAACTGTTTTTT

d_call: -
j_call: TRBJ2-5
v_call: TRBV30
clone_size: -
cdr3_aa: CAWSVRGAETQYF
cdr3_nt: TGTGCCTGGAGTGTACGTGGGGCCGAGACCCAGTACTTC

d_call: -
j_call: TRBJ2-1
v_call: TRBV5-3
clone_size: -
cdr3_aa: CARSLNEHAPWLYNEQFF
cdr3_nt: TGTGCCAGAAGCTTGAACGAACACGCGCCTTGGCTATACAATGAGCAGTTCTTC

d_call: TRBD2
j_call: TRBJ2-1
v_call: TRBV11-1
clone_size: few
cdr3_aa: CASSTRTSGSDEQFF
cdr3_nt: TGTGCCAGCAGTACGCGGACTAGCGGGAGCGATGAGCAGTTCTTC

d_call: -
j_call: TRBJ1-2
v_call: TRBV10-3
clone_size: -
cdr3_aa: CAISESVLRPGGYTF
cdr3_nt: TGTGCCATCAGTGAGTCGGTTCTTCGACCGGGAGGCTACACCTTC

d_call: TRBD2
j_call: TRBJ2-7
v_call: TRBV5-6
clone_size: -
cdr3_aa: CASSLRFSGRRTYEQYF
cdr3_nt: TGTGCCAGCAGCTTGCGCTTTAGCGGGAGAAGGACCTACGAGCAGTACTTC

d_call: TRBD2
j_call: TRBJ2-5
v_call: TRBV5-4
clone_size: -
cdr3_aa: CASSLVGGSLAQYF
cdr3_nt: TGTGCCAGCAGCTTGGTGGGCGGGAGCTTGGCCCAGTACTTC

d_call: TRBD1
j_call: TRBJ1-4
v_call: TRBV18
clone_size: -
cdr3_aa: CASSRTGGSEGKLFF
cdr3_nt: TGTGCCAGCTCACGGACAGGGGGGAGTGAAGGAAAACTGTTTTTT

d_call: -
j_call: TRBJ2-7
v_call: TRBV7-8
clone_size: -
cdr3_aa: CASSSLEEQYF
cdr3_nt: TGTGCCAGCAGCTCTCTTGAGGAGCAGTACTTC

d_call: TRBD2
j_call: TRBJ2-2
v_call: TRBV6-1
clone_size: -
cdr3_aa: CASSEPRGLAGPGELFF
cdr3_nt: TGTGCCAGCAGTGAGCCCCGTGGACTAGCGGGACCCGGGGAGCTGTTTTTT

d_call: TRBD1
j_call: TRBJ2-2
v_call: TRBV5-1
clone_size: -
cdr3_aa: CASSLVGQGADTGELFF
cdr3_nt: TGCGCCAGCAGCTTGGTAGGACAGGGGGCGGACACCGGGGAGCTGTTTTTT

d_call: -
j_call: TRBJ1-1
v_call: TRBV9
clone_size: -
cdr3_aa: CASSSGVAEAFF
cdr3_nt: TGTGCCAGCAGCTCCGGTGTCGCTGAAGCTTTCTTT

d_call: -
j_call: TRBJ2-3
v_call: TRBV5-4
clone_size: -
cdr3_aa: CASSLPPGGSDTQYF
cdr3_nt: TGTGCCAGCAGCTTGCCCCCCGGGGGATCAGATACGCAGTATTTT

d_call: -
j_call: TRBJ2-5
v_call: TRBV18
clone_size: -
cdr3_aa: CASSRGTEETQYF
cdr3_nt: TGTGCCAGCTCACGGGGCACAGAAGAGACCCAGTACTTC

d_call: -
j_call: TRBJ2-2
v_call: TRBV5-4
clone_size: -
cdr3_aa: CASSPGTKNTGELFF
cdr3_nt: TGTGCCAGCAGCCCGGGAACTAAGAACACCGGGGAGCTGTTTTTT

d_call: TRBD2
j_call: TRBJ2-7
v_call: TRBV28
clone_size: -
cdr3_aa: CASSLWGLAGVGVGYEQYF
cdr3_nt: TGTGCCAGCAGTTTATGGGGACTAGCGGGAGTTGGGGTGGGCTACGAGCAGTACTTC

d_call: -
j_call: TRBJ2-5
v_call: TRBV2
clone_size: -
cdr3_aa: CASTGHQETQYF
cdr3_nt: TGTGCCAGTACAGGGCATCAAGAGACCCAGTACTTC